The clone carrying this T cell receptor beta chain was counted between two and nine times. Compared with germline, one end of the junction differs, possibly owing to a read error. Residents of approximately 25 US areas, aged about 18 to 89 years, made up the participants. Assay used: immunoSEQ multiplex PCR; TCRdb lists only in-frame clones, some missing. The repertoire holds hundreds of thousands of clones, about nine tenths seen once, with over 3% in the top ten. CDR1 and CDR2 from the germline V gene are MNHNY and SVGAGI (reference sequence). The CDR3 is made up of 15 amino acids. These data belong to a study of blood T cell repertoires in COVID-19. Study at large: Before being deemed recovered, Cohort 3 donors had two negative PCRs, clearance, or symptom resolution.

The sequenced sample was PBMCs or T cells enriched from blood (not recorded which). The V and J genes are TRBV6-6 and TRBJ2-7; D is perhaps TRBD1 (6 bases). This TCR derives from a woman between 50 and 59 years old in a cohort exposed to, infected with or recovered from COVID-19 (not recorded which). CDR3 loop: CASSYSRTASYAQYF. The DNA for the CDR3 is TGTGCCAGCAGTTACTCCCGGACAGCCTCCTACGCGCAGTACTTC.